Listed below are T cell receptor beta chains from one sample, sequenced in a study of blood T cell repertoires in COVID-19. The protocol was immunoSEQ multiplex PCR, while the TCRdb copy is restricted to in-frame clones and leaves out a portion. In the table there are around 700,000 clones, around 90% of which are singletons. The sample consisted of peripheral blood. These TCRs come from a woman aged 18-35 years with acute or convalescent COVID-19. Both conserved end residues are part of each CDR3. The D gene is left open where the match is weak. Size values are once, few and many counts, or a class for expanded clones, and some rows have none.

abundance	v_gene	j_gene	d_gene	CDR3aa	CDR3nt
NA	TRBV13	TRBJ2-3	TRBD2	CASSLRLAGAYTQYF	TGTGCCAGCAGCTTGCGACTAGCGGGGGCTTATACGCAGTATTTT
NA	TRBV10-1	TRBJ1-1	NA	CASGRDTHTEAFF	TGCGCCAGCGGCCGGGACACCCACACTGAAGCTTTCTTT
NA	TRBV6-5	TRBJ1-2	NA	CASSMTKRGYTF	TGTGCCAGCAGTATGACAAAAAGAGGCTACACCTTC
NA	TRBV7-4	TRBJ1-6	NA	CASSRPQGLTNSPLHF	TGTGCCAGCAGCCGGCCGCAGGGTCTGACTAATTCACCCCTCCACTTT
NA	TRBV6-2/TRBV6-3	TRBJ1-5	NA	CASSRVGAPQHF	TGTGCCAGCAGTCGGGTAGGGGCGCCCCAGCATTTT
NA	TRBV5-4	TRBJ2-6	NA	CASSLEEGAGANVLTF	TGTGCCAGCAGCTTGGAAGAGGGAGCTGGGGCCAACGTCCTGACTTTC
NA	TRBV25-1	TRBJ1-3	NA	CASRDSAGLGNTIYF	TGTGCCAGCAGGGACAGCGCAGGGTTGGGAAACACCATATATTTT
NA	TRBV7-2	TRBJ2-7	NA	CASSLYGGRDEQYF	TGTGCCAGCAGCTTATACGGGGGGCGCGACGAGCAGTACTTC
NA	TRBV5-6	TRBJ2-5	NA	CASSPTPRRIQETQYF	TGTGCCAGCAGCCCGACTCCCCGCCGGATCCAAGAGACCCAGTACTTC
NA	TRBV9	TRBJ2-5	NA	CASSVALLAETQYF	TGTGCCAGCAGCGTAGCTCTGCTAGCGGAGACCCAGTACTTC
once	TRBV5-6	TRBJ2-7	TRBD1	CASSPGQGGFEQYF	TGTGCCAGCAGCCCAGGACAGGGGGGGTTCGAGCAGTACTTC
NA	TRBV6-4	TRBJ1-2	NA	CASSDRGNYGYTF	TGTGCCAGCAGTGACAGGGGCAACTATGGCTACACCTTC